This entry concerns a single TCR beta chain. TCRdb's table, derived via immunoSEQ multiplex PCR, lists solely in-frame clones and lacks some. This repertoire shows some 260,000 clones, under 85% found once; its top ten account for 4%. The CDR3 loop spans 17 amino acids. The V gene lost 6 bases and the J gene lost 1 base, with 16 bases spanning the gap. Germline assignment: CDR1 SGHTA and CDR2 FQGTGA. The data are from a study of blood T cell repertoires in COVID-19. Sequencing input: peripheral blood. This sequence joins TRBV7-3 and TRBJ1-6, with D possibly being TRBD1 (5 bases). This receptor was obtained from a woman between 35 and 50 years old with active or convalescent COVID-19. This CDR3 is CASRPGDSLSYNSPLHF. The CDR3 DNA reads TGTGCCAGCAGGCCGGGGGACTCGCTTTCCTATAATTCACCCCTCCACTTT.